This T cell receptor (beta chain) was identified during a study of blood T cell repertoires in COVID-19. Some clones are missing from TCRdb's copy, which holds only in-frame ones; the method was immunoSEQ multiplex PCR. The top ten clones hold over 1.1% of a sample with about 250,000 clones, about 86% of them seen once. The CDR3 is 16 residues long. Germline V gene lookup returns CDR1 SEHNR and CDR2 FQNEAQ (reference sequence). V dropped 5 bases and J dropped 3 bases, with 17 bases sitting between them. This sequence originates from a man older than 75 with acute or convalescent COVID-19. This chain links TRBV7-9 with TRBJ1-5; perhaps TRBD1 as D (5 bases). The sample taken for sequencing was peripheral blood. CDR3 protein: CASSTGRNSANQPQHF. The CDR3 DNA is TGTGCCAGCAGCACAGGACGGAACTCGGCCAATCAGCCCCAGCATTTT.